The 19 T cell receptor beta chains in this list originate from one sample, sequenced in a study of CD8+ T cells in alopecia areata (dated by TCRdb to 2017 to 2018). Libraries were prepared through the immunoSEQ multiplex PCR assay. RNA was extracted from all samples and reverse transcribed into cDNA as template for TCR sequencing. TCRdb took over this immuneACCESS table, retaining in-frame rearrangements with V and J assigned. Such tables are incomplete; in checked studies, under half of the missing clones stem from an unresolved V gene, and the remainder is unexplained. Across this sample, under 3,500 clones were tabulated and none appeared just once. The top ten clonotypes cover roughly half of the sample. Sequencing input: lesional skin. The receptors originated from a C3H/HeJ mouse with alopecia areata. The MHC haplotype carried by mice of this strain is H2-k.

Of note for this clone: These gene names are mouse names. The missing CDR3 end, 4 residues past where the read stops, is filled in from the germline J gene. The chain recombines TRBV13-1 with TRBJ2-5, with D possibly being TRBD2 (5 bases). The CDR3 spans 11 residues. Per the germline V gene, CDR1 is NSHNY and CDR2 is SYGAGN. CDR3 protein: CASSLGDTQYF. The covered CDR3 bases are TGTGCCAGCAGTTTGGGGGAC.

This clone was counted ten times or more. The protein given in TCRdb and the translation of the DNA differ at residue 12, and the sequence presented here derives from the DNA. The gene names given are mouse names. The read stops 3 residues short of the end of the CDR3; the missing end is completed from the germline J gene. The chain is built from TRBV29 and TRBJ1-6; TRBD1 is a possible D gene (6 bases). TRBJ1-6 is designated an ORF whose function remains uncertain. CDR1 is MSHET, CDR2 SYDVDS, per germline. V was clipped by 7 bases and J by 0 bases, with 10 bases between them. The CDR3 has 15 amino acids. The CDR3 DNA, read in part, is TGTGCTAGCACCCCGGACAGTTCCTATAATTCGCCC. Residues: CASTPDSSYNSP. In full, the CDR3 reads CASTPDSSYNSPLYF.

The table lists this clone with a few counts. Gene names and germline refer to mouse. With the read ending 4 residues before the CDR3 end, the germline J gene is used to fill in that end. The chain has TRBV2 and TRBJ1-4; tentative D call: TRBD1 (6 bases). Trimming took 0 bases from V and 5 from J, leaving 13 bases between them. CDR3 length: 16 residues. Germline CDR1 is LGHNA and CDR2 is YSYQKL. The CDR3 DNA, read in part, is TGTGCCAGCAGCCAAGATAGCAGGGGTAATAACGAA. Translated: CASSQDSRGNNE. The whole CDR3 protein reads CASSQDSRGNNERLFF.

This clone was recorded at least ten times. Germline and genes: mouse. The sequenced CDR3 bases are TGTGCTAGCAGTATGGGACTGGGGGTTAACTATGCT. Translation: CASSMGLGVNYA. The full CDR3 is CASSMGLGVNYAEQFF. The V and J genes are TRBV17 and TRBJ2-1; 11 nucleotides align to TRBD2. From the germline J gene comes the end of the CDR3, since the read stops 4 residues before it. Trimming removed 4 bases from V and 0 bases from J; junction bases left unmatched: 2. Germline CDR1 MNHDT, CDR2 YYDKIL. This CDR3 has 16 amino acids.

This clone was seen ten or more times. Mouse gene names and germline throughout. The read terminates 4 residues before the CDR3 end, so the remaining end is supplied by the germline J gene. The genes are TRBV14 and TRBJ2-4; the match to TRBD2 covers 9 bases. V dropped 2 bases and J dropped 2; count of bases not matched to a gene: 3. The CDR3 has 15 amino acids. Per germline, CDR1 SGHDT and CDR2 FRDEAV. The CDR3 DNA, read in part, is TGTGCCAGCAGTTTACGACTGGGGGTTCAAAAC. Translating it yields CASSLRLGVQN. The entire CDR3 is CASSLRLGVQNTLYF.

This clone was picked up many times. The gene names given are mouse names. The read is 4 residues too short to cover the CDR3 end, so that end is filled in from the germline J gene. The J gene is TRBJ2-4, the V gene TRBV19; TRBD1 aligns across 7 bases. Germline CDR1 and CDR2: FNHDT and SITEND (reference sequence). CDR3 length: 12 residues. The V and J ends lost 5 bases and 3 bases, in that order; junction bases with no gene match: 0. The CDR3 bases that were read are TGTGCCAGCAGACAGGGGCAAAAC. Encoded protein: CASRQGQN. From start to end, the CDR3 is CASRQGQNTLYF.

In this sample, this clone turned up many times. Mouse names are used for the genes. The missing CDR3 end, 4 residues past where the read stops, is filled in from the germline J gene. The gene calls are TRBV1 and TRBJ2-1, with TRBD2 matching 10 bases. J gave up 0 bases and V 0 bases, and 2 bases lay outside the gene matches. The CDR3 spans 17 residues. CDR1 NSQYPW and CDR2 LRSPGD come from the germline V gene (reference sequence). The CDR3 sequence is CTCSADLGGPNYAEQFF. The CDR3 DNA, read in part, is TGCACCTGCAGTGCAGATCTGGGGGGGCCTAACTATGCT.

In this sample, this clone turned up a few times. The germline and genes are mouse ones. The DNA ends 4 residues before the CDR3 does, and the rest of the CDR3 is filled in from the germline J gene. The chain employs TRBV13-1 and TRBJ2-5, with 7 bases that match TRBD1. V was clipped by 0 bases and J by 2 bases; unmatched bases: 3. CDR3 length equals 15 residues. Germline V gene lookup returns CDR1 NSHNY and CDR2 SYGAGN. CDR3 sequence: CASSDAGGSQDTQYF. CDR3 DNA (partial): TGTGCCAGCAGTGATGCAGGGGGTTCCCAAGAC.

This clone was counted at least ten times. At residue 11, the TCRdb amino acid sequence and the translated nucleotide sequence differ, so the protein here is the DNA translation. The germline and genes are mouse ones. The CDR3 end falls 3 residues outside the read, so it is completed with the germline J gene. This rearrangement joins TRBV19 to TRBJ1-6; 8 nucleotides line up with TRBD1. TRBJ1-6 is an open reading frame, and its role is uncertain. The CDR3 runs 14 residues. Per the germline V gene, CDR1 is FNHDT and CDR2 is SITEND (reference sequence). With 4 bases clipped from V and 7 bases from J, the junction kept 4 bases outside the gene matches. The CDR3 loop is CASSGDRRNSPLYF. The sequenced part of the CDR3 DNA is TGTGCCAGCAGTGGGGACAGGAGGAATTCGCCC.

This clone was detected ten times or more. The gene names here belong to mouse. Coverage ceases 4 residues before the CDR3 finishes, and the germline J gene fills in the end. V is TRBV13-3 and J is TRBJ2-7; possible D gene TRBD1, 6 bases. Germline CDR1 and CDR2: NNHDY and SYVADS. The CDR3 contains 14 residues. Trimming took 3 bases from V and 0 from J, leaving 10 bases between them. The CDR3 loop reads CASSGDKSSYEQYF. Incomplete CDR3 DNA: TGTGCCAGCAGTGGGGACAAAAGCTCCTAT.

In its sample, this clone was seen many times. Genes and germline come from the mouse. The missing CDR3 end, 4 residues past where the read stops, is filled in from the germline J gene. The gene calls are TRBV13-2 and TRBJ2-1; tentatively, D is TRBD2 (6 bases). The CDR3 totals 15 residues. Looked up from germline, CDR1 is NNHNN and CDR2 is SYGAGS (reference sequence). Trimming took off 1 base at V and 4 bases at J, with 12 bases between the two ends. The DNA read from the CDR3 is TGTGCCAGCGGTGATTTGGCTGGGGTATATGCT. Translation gives CASGDLAGVYA. The whole CDR3 region reads CASGDLAGVYAEQFF.

This clone has ten or more counts. The gene symbols are mouse symbols. The read falls 4 residues short of the CDR3 end, and the missing part is taken from the germline J gene. The chain carries TRBV13-3 and TRBJ2-7, with 11 bases that match TRBD1. Germline CDR1 is NNHDY and CDR2 is SYVADS. This CDR3 contains 17 residues. V shed 5 bases and J 0 bases; nucleotides not matched to a gene: 10. The CDR3 protein is CASRWADRGRTSYEQYF. The sequenced part of the CDR3 DNA is TGTGCCAGCAGGTGGGCGGACAGGGGGCGAACCTCCTAT.

This clone has ten or more counts. The gene symbols are mouse symbols. The CDR3 end is not reached by the read, which stops 4 residues before it; the germline J gene fills it in. V usage is TRBV14 and J usage is TRBJ2-7; D is possibly TRBD1 (6 bases). CDR3 length: 14 residues. Trimming left V 5 bases short and J 0 bases short, with 12 bases between. Germline V gives CDR1 SGHDT, CDR2 FRDEAV. CDR3 protein: CASSRGHHSYEQYF. The sequenced CDR3 bases are TGTGCCAGCAGCCGGGGACACCACTCCTAT.

Judged by abundance, this clone is medium-sized (0.01 to 0.1%). Gene names and germline refer to mouse. The read falls 4 residues short of the CDR3 end, and the missing part is taken from the germline J gene. The rearrangement joins TRBV1 to TRBJ2-5, with 9 bases identical to TRBD2. Germline V gene lookup returns CDR1 NSQYPW and CDR2 LRSPGD (reference sequence). The CDR3 consists of 13 residues. CDR3 bases read: TGCACCTGCAGTGGGACTGGGGTGGAC. Translated, it gives CTCSGTGVD. Given in full, the CDR3 is CTCSGTGVDTQYF.

Ten or more counts support this clone. Gene names and germline match the mouse. Read sequence stops 4 residues before the CDR3 end, and the germline J gene provides the missing end. J is TRBJ2-2 and V is TRBV29, with D perhaps matching TRBD2 (5 bases). V lost 4 bases and J lost 3, with 9 bases in between. The CDR3 is 14 residues long. Germline CDR1 reads MSHET; CDR2 reads SYDVDS. Incomplete CDR3 DNA: TGTGCTAGCAGTTCACTGGATTACACCGGG. Translation gives CASSSLDYTG. The full CDR3 is CASSSLDYTGQLYF.

This clone was counted many times. The protein given in TCRdb and the translation of the DNA differ at residue 12, and the sequence presented here derives from the DNA. Any gene name here is a mouse gene name. The missing CDR3 end, 3 residues past where the read stops, is filled in from the germline J gene. V and J are TRBV17 and TRBJ1-3; possibly TRBD1 for D (5 bases). Trimming left V 2 bases short and J 0 bases short, with 8 bases between. The CDR3 runs to 15 residues. From germline, CDR1 is MNHDT and CDR2 YYDKIL. CDR3 sequence: CASSRWGDSGNTLYF. The part of the CDR3 DNA that was read is TGTGCTAGCAGTAGATGGGGGGATTCTGGAAATACG.

This clone was found a few times. TCRdb's protein and the DNA translation differ at residue 9; the protein here comes from the DNA. Genes and germline come from the mouse. The missing CDR3 end, 3 residues past where the read stops, is filled in from the germline J gene. The chain carries TRBV13-3 and TRBJ1-6, with a possible D match to TRBD1 (5 bases). TRBJ1-6 is an ORF; its function is uncertain. CDR1 is NNHDY and CDR2 is SYVADS in the germline V gene. The CDR3 extends over 12 amino acids. The CDR3 DNA, read in part, is TGTGCCAGCAGTGGCAGGGATGACACC. This sequence encodes CASSGRDDT. The CDR3 in its entirety is CASSGRDDTLYF.

This clone showed up many times. Genes and germline are mouse. This sample also contains other DNA sequences that code for the same CDR3. The CDR3 sequence: CASSEGLGGRDYTF. The DNA read from the CDR3 is TGTGCCAGCAGTGAGGGACTGGGGGGGCGC. This chain joins TRBV13-3 and TRBJ1-2; TRBD1 might be the D (6 bases). The read comes to an end 4 residues before the CDR3 does, leaving the germline J gene to fill in the end. The CDR3 length is 14 residues. Germline V gene data show CDR1 as NNHDY and CDR2 as SYVADS.

This clone has at least ten counts. Gene names denote mouse genes. The read stops 4 residues short of the end of the CDR3; the missing end is completed from the germline J gene. The chain joins TRBV19 to TRBJ2-2, with a tentative D call TRBD1 (6 bases). Germline CDR1 and CDR2: FNHDT and SITEND (reference sequence). V was cut by 3 bases and J by 2 bases, with 8 bases left in between. The CDR3 totals 14 residues. Incomplete CDR3 DNA: TGTGCCAGCAGTAGGCAGGGGAACACCGGG. Amino acids: CASSRQGNTG. In full, the CDR3 reads CASSRQGNTGQLYF.